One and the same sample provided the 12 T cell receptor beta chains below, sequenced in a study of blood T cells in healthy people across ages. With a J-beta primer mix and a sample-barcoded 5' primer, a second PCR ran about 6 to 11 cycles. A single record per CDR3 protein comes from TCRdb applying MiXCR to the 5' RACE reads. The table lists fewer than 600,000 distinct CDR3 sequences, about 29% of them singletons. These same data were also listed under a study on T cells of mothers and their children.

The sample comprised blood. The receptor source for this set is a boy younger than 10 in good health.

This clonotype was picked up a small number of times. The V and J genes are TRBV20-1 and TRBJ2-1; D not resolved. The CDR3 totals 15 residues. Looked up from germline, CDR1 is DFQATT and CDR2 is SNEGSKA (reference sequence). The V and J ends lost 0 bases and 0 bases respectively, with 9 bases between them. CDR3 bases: TGCAGTGCTAGAGATCGACGGCACTCCTACAATGAGCAGTTCTTC. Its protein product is CSARDRRHSYNEQFF.

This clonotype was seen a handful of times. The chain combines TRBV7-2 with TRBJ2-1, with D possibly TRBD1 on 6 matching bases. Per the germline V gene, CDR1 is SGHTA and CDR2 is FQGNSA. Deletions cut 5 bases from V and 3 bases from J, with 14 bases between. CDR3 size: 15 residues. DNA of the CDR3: TGTGCCAGCAGCGGTAACAGGGTAGGCTACAATGAGCAGTTCTTC. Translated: CASSGNRVGYNEQFF.

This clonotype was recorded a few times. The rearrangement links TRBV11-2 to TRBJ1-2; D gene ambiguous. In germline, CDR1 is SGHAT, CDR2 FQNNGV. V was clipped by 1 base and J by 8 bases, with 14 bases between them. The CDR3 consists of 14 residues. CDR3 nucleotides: TGTGCCAGCAGCTTAGGTGGCCGGGGAAGGGGCTACACCTTC. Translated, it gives CASSLGGRGRGYTF.

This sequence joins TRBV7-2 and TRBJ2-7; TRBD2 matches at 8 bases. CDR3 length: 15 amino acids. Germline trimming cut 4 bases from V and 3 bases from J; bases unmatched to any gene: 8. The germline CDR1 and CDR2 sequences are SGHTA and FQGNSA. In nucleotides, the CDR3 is TGTGCCAGCAGCTCTCTAGCGGGTGAAAGCTACGAGCAGTACTTC. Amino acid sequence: CASSSLAGESYEQYF. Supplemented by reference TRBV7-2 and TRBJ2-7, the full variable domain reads GAGVSQSPSNKVTEKGKDVELRCDPISGHTALYWYRQSLGQGLEFLIYFQGNSAPDKSGLPSDRFSAERTGGSVSTLTIQRTQQEDSAVYLCASSSLAGESYEQYFGPGTRLTVT.

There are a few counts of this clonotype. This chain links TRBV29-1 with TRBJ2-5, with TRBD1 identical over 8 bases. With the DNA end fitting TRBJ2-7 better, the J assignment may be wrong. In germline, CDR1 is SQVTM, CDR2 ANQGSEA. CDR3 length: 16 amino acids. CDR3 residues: CSVERGDRGSSYEQYF. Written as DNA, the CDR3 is TGCAGCGTTGAACGCGGCGACAGGGGTAGCTCCTACGAGCAGTACTTC.

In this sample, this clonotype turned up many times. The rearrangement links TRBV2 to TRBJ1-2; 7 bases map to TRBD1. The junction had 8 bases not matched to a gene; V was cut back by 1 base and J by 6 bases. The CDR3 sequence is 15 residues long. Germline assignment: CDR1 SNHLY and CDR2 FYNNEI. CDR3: CASSEVPRGSHGYTF. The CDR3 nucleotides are TGTGCCAGCAGTGAAGTACCCAGGGGGTCACATGGCTACACCTTC. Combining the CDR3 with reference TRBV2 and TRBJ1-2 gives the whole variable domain EPEVTQTPSHQVTQMGQEVILRCVPISNHLYFYWYRQILGQKVEFLVSFYNNEISEKSEIFDDQFSVERPDGSNFTLKIRSTKLEDSAMYFCASSEVPRGSHGYTFGSGTRLTVV.

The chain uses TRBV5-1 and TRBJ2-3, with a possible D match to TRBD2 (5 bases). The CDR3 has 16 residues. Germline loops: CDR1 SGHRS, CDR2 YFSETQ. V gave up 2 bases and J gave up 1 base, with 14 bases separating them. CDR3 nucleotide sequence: TGCGCCAGCAGCTTAGACTACTACCGGGGCACAGATACGCAGTATTTT. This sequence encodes CASSLDYYRGTDTQYF.

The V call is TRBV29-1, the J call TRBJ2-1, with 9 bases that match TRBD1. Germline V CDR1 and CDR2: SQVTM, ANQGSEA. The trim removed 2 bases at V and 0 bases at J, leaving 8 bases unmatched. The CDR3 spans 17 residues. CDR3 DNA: TGCAGCGTTGAATCGGTGGGGACAGGGAGCTCCTACAATGAGCAGTTCTTC. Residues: CSVESVGTGSSYNEQFF.

CDR3 bases: TGCAGTGCTAGGAGGGGGAATGCCTACGAGCAGTACTTC. It codes for CSARRGNAYEQYF. This sequence joins TRBV20-1 and TRBJ2-5, with a tentative D call TRBD1 (6 bases). The end of the DNA fits TRBJ2-7 better, so the J call may be wrong. CDR1 DFQATT and CDR2 SNEGSKA come from the germline V gene (reference sequence). The CDR3 consists of 13 residues.

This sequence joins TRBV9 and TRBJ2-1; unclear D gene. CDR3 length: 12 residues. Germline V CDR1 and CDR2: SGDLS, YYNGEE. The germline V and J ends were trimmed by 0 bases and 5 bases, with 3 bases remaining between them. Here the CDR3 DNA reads TGTGCCAGCAGCGTAGACCACAATGAGCAGTTCTTC. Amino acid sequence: CASSVDHNEQFF.

CDR3 bases: TGTGCCAGCAGCGTAGATGGCACAGATACGCAGTATTTT. It yields the protein CASSVDGTDTQYF. The chain uses TRBV9 and TRBJ2-3; D remains unclear. Trimming took 0 bases from V and 1 from J, leaving 3 bases between them. Germline CDR1 and CDR2: SGDLS and YYNGEE. This CDR3 is built from 13 residues.

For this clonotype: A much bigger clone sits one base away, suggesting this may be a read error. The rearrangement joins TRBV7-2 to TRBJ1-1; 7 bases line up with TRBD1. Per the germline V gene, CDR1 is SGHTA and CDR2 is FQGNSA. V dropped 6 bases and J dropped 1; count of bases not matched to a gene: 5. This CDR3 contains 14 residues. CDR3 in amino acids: CASRLGQTNTEAFF. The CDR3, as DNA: TGTGCCAGCAGGTTGGGACAGACGAACACTGAAGCTTTCTTT. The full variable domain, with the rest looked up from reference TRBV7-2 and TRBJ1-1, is GAGVSQSPSNKVTEKGKDVELRCDPISGHTALYWYRQSLGQGLEFLIYFQGNSAPDKSGLPSDRFSAERTGGSVSTLTIQRTQQEDSAVYLCASRLGQTNTEAFFGQGTRLTVV.